Below, 14 T cell receptor beta chains from the same sample are listed, as sequenced in a study of cytomegalovirus exposure and HLA in healthy donors. The table came from immunoSEQ multiplex PCR; TCRdb's copy has only in-frame clones and leaves some out. The sample has over 45,000 clones, about 92% seen once. Sequencing was performed on PBMCs. The receptor set was obtained from a man aged 18 to 29 in good health and CMV-seronegative.

The chain has TRBV4-1 and TRBJ2-3, with 16 bases matching TRBD2. The germline gives CDR1 MGHRA, CDR2 YSYEKL. V was pared by 2 bases and J by 5 bases, with 16 bases of the junction left unmatched. This CDR3 contains 21 residues. CDR3 sequence reads: CASSQSWSELGLAGGVDTQYF. As DNA, the CDR3 is TGCGCCAGCAGCCAATCATGGTCCGAATTGGGACTAGCGGGAGGGGTAGATACGCAGTATTTT.

CDR3 DNA sequence: TGTGCCAGCAGCTCCCTGGAGGGACAGACGAACACTGAAGCTTTCTTT. Translating it yields CASSSLEGQTNTEAFF. The genes are TRBV7-8 and TRBJ1-1, with TRBD1 matching 7 bases. CDR1 is SGHVS and CDR2 is FQNEAQ in the germline V gene. The CDR3 sequence is 16 residues long. V trimming: 4 bases; J trimming: 1 base; junction bases outside the gene matches: 9.

CDR3 sequence: CASSKMALIRGIPGEQYF. The CDR3 DNA reads TGTGCCAGCAGCAAAATGGCATTAATCAGGGGGATCCCCGGCGAGCAGTACTTC. The chain employs TRBV21-1 and TRBJ2-7; the table names TRBD1, a call not compared with the DNA. TRBV21-1 is labeled a pseudogene. This CDR3 region has 18 residues.

This chain joins TRBV25-1 and TRBJ2-5; perhaps TRBD1 as D (5 bases). The CDR3 sequence is 13 residues long. The V end was cut by 7 bases, the J end by 0 bases, with 9 bases between. Per the germline V gene, CDR1 is MGHDK and CDR2 is SYGVNS. The CDR3 DNA is TGTGCCAGCACCGACAGTAACCAAGAGACCCAGTACTTC. Its translation is CASTDSNQETQYF.

This rearrangement joins TRBV29-1 to TRBJ1-1; the D is unclear. Trimming removed 4 bases from V and 2 bases from J, with 14 bases in between. Germline V gene lookup returns CDR1 SQVTM and CDR2 ANQGSEA. CDR3 length: 14 residues. Here the CDR3 reads CSVVIGTVNTEAFF. DNA of the CDR3: TGCAGCGTTGTGATCGGTACAGTCAACACTGAAGCTTTCTTT.

The V call is TRBV4-3, the J call TRBJ2-7; a possible D gene is TRBD2 (5 bases). The V end was cut by 0 bases, the J end by 4 bases, with 10 bases between. The CDR3 has 14 residues. CDR1 and CDR2 (germline): LGHNA, YSLEER. The CDR3 nucleotides read TGCGCCAGCAGCCAAGAGTGGAGGCGTTACGAGCAGTACTTC. Translation gives CASSQEWRRYEQYF.

The chain joins TRBV11-2 to TRBJ2-1; 9 bases are shared with TRBD2. CDR1 and CDR2 from the germline V gene are SGHAT and FQNNGV. The CDR3 totals 16 residues. Trimming at V came to 0 bases and at J to 5 bases, leaving 5 bases not matched to a gene. CDR3 nucleotide sequence: TGTGCCAGCAGCTTAGATTCGGCGGGAGGGAACAATGAGCAGTTCTTC. Translation: CASSLDSAGGNNEQFF.

The chain carries TRBV7-6 and TRBJ2-3; 11 positions agree with TRBD2. With 0 bases clipped from V and 2 bases from J, the junction kept 10 bases outside the gene matches. Germline values: CDR1 SGHVS, CDR2 FNYEAQ. This CDR3 spans 19 amino acids. The chain's CDR3 is CASSLAASGRSSHTDTQYF. In nucleotides, the CDR3 is TGTGCCAGCAGCTTAGCGGCTAGCGGGAGGTCATCTCACACAGATACGCAGTATTTT. Drawing the rest from reference TRBV7-6 and TRBJ2-3, the complete variable domain is GAGVSQSPRYKVTKRGQDVALRCDPISGHVSLYWYRQALGQGPEFLTYFNYEAQQDKSGLPNDRFSAERPEGSISTLTIQRTEQRDSAMYRCASSLAASGRSSHTDTQYFGPGTRLTVL.

The gene calls are TRBV28 and TRBJ2-7; no clear D gene. Trimming removed 5 bases at V and 6 bases at J, with 8 bases between. Germline-derived CDR1 and CDR2 are MDHEN and SYDVKM. CDR3 length equals 11 residues. CDR3 residues: CASSSSLEQYF. The CDR3 DNA follows: TGTGCCAGCAGTAGTAGCCTCGAGCAGTACTTC.

CDR3 in DNA: TGTGCCAGCAGCCTACAGGGGACCTACGAGCAGTACTTC. This encodes CASSLQGTYEQYF. The genes are TRBV6-6 and TRBJ2-7; 7 nucleotides agree with TRBD1. V shed 6 bases, J shed 2 bases, and the junction held 4 bases outside the gene matches. The CDR3 totals 13 residues. Germline CDR1 reads MNHNY; CDR2 reads SVGAGI (reference sequence).

The rearrangement joins TRBV27 to TRBJ2-1; 8 bases are shared with TRBD2. Looked up from germline, CDR1 is MNHEY and CDR2 is SMNVEV (reference sequence). The CDR3 contains 15 residues. With V trimmed by 6 bases and J by 9 bases, 13 bases remained unmatched. The CDR3 protein is CASSPSGSAVSEQFF. The CDR3 nucleotides are TGTGCCAGCAGCCCCAGCGGGAGTGCCGTGAGTGAGCAGTTCTTC.

The chain joins TRBV11-3 to TRBJ2-1; TRBD2 matches 8 bases. The V segment lost 3 bases and the J segment 8 bases; nucleotides outside the gene matches: 9. Germline CDR1 reads SGHNT; CDR2 reads YENEEA. The CDR3 sequence is 15 residues long. The CDR3 is CASSFRREVIDEQFF. The CDR3 DNA follows: TGTGCCAGCAGCTTTCGGCGGGAGGTCATCGATGAGCAGTTCTTC.

This rearrangement joins TRBV28 to TRBJ2-4, with TRBD1 matching 8 bases. V lost 6 bases and J lost 1; bases outside the gene matches: 11. This CDR3 has 17 residues. Germline CDR1 and CDR2: MDHEN and SYDVKM. The CDR3 nucleotides are TGTGCCAGCAGCCCCGATTGGACAGGGCTGGCCAAAAACATTCAGTACTTC. It is translated as CASSPDWTGLAKNIQYF.

The chain employs TRBV28 and TRBJ1-1; D not certain. The CDR3 has 15 amino acids. Germline V gives CDR1 MDHEN, CDR2 SYDVKM. V lost 6 bases to trimming and J lost 5 bases, with 19 bases between them. CDR3 nucleotide sequence: TGTGCCAGCAGCCCCCAACCGGGGTACGTAACTGAAGCTTTCTTT. This gives the protein CASSPQPGYVTEAFF.